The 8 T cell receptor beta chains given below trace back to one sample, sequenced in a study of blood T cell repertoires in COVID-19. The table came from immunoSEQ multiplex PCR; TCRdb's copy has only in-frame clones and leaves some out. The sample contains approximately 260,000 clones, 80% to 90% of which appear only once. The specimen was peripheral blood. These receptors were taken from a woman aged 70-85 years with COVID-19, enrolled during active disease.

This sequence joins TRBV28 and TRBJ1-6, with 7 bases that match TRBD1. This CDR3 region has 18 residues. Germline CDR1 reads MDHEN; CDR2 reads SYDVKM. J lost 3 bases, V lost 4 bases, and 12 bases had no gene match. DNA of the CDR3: TGTGCCAGCAGTTCCCACTATCCGGACAGGAGCTATAATTCACCCCTCCACTTT. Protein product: CASSSHYPDRSYNSPLHF.

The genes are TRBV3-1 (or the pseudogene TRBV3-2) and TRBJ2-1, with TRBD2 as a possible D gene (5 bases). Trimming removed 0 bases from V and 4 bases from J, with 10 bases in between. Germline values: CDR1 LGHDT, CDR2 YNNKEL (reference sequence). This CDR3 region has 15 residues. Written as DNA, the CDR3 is TGTGCCAGCAGCCAAGATCTGCTAGCTTACAATGAGCAGTTCTTC. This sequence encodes CASSQDLLAYNEQFF.

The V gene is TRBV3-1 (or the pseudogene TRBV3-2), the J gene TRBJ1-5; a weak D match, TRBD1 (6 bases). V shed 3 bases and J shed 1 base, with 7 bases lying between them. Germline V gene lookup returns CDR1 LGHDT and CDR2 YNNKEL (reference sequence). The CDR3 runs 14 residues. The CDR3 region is CASSQGASNQPQHF. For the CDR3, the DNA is TGTGCCAGCAGCCAGGGGGCAAGCAATCAGCCCCAGCATTTT.

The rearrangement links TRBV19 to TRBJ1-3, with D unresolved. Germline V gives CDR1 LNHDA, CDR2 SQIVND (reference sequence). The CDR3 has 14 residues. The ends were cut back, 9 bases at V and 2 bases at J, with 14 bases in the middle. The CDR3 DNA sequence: TGTGCCAGCGGAGCTCGGGTGGCTGGAAACACCATATATTTT. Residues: CASGARVAGNTIYF. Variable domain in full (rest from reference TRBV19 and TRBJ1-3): DGGITQSPKYLFRKEGQNVTLSCEQNLNHDAMYWYRQDPGQGLRLIYYSQIVNDFQKGDIAEGYSVSREKKESFPLTVTSAQKNPTAFYLCASGARVAGNTIYFGEGSWLTVV.

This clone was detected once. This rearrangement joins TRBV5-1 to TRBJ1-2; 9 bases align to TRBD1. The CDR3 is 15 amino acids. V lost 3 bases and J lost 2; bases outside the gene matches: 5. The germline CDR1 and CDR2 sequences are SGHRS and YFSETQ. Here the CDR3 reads CASSWGQGVNYGYTF. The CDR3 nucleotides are TGCGCCAGCAGCTGGGGACAGGGTGTAAACTATGGCTACACCTTC.

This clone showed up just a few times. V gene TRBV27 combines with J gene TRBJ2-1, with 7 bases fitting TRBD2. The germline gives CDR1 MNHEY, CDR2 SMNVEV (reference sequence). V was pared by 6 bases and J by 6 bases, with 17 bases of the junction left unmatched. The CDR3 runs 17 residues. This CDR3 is CASSFAAAGVGLNEQFF. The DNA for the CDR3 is TGTGCCAGCAGCTTTGCCGCGGCGGGAGTAGGTCTCAATGAGCAGTTCTTC.

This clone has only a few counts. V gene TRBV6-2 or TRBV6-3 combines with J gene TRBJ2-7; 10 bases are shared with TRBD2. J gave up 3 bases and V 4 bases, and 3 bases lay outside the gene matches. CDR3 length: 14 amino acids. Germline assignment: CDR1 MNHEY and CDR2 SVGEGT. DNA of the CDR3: TGTGCCAGCAGTTTCGGACTAGCGGTCTACGAGCAGTACTTC. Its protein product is CASSFGLAVYEQYF.

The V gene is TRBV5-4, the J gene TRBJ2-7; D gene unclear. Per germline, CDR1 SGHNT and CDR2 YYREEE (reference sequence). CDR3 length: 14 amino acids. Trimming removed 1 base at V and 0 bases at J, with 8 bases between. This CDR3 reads CASSLKSSSYEQYF. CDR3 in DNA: TGTGCCAGCAGCTTGAAATCTAGCTCCTACGAGCAGTACTTC.